Listed below are T cell receptor beta chains from one sample, sequenced in a study of neoadjuvant anti-PD-1 for oral cavity cancer. Sequenced by immunoSEQ multiplex PCR; TCRdb stores in-frame clones only, minus some. This repertoire shows 68,000 or so clones, 80% to 90% found once; its top ten account for more than 3%. This specimen consisted of PBMCs, obtained after nivolumab (anti-PD-1) treatment. These receptors were taken from a person between 40 and 79 years old with oral cavity squamous cell carcinoma. Each CDR3 is given with its conserved first and last residue. The D gene is left open where the match is weak. Clone size is shown for a subset of rows, as once, few, many or a class of expanded clone.

J gene	V gene	D gene	clone size	CDR3 protein	CDR3 DNA
TRBJ1-2	TRBV29-1	.	few	CSVETLNYGYTF	TGCAGCGTTGAGACACTTAACTATGGCTACACCTTC
TRBJ1-5	TRBV25-1	TRBD1	once	CASSAGGDQPQHF	TGTGCCAGCAGTGCAGGGGGGGATCAGCCCCAGCATTTT
TRBJ1-1	TRBV6-6	.	.	CASKQSNTEAFF	TGTGCCAGCAAACAGAGTAACACTGAAGCTTTCTTT
TRBJ2-1	TRBV5-1	TRBD2	once	CASSLSGGSYNEQFF	TGCGCCAGCAGCTTGAGCGGGGGTTCCTACAATGAGCAGTTCTTC
TRBJ2-1	TRBV5-1	.	.	CASSLGGPLEGNEQFF	TGCGCCAGCAGCTTGGGAGGGCCACTGGAGGGTAATGAGCAGTTCTTC
TRBJ1-4	TRBV7-9	.	.	CASSLKKELFF	TGTGCCAGCAGCTTAAAAAAGGAACTGTTTTTT
TRBJ1-3	TRBV9	.	.	CASSEDTGPGNTIYF	TGTGCCAGCAGCGAAGACACAGGGCCTGGAAACACCATATATTTT
TRBJ2-1	TRBV7-8	TRBD2	.	CASLPSGRATYNEQFF	TGTGCCAGCCTCCCAAGCGGGAGGGCCACGTACAATGAGCAGTTCTTC
TRBJ1-5	TRBV6-6	.	.	CASSYVNQPQHF	TGTGCCAGCAGTTACGTCAATCAGCCCCAGCATTTT
TRBJ2-7	TRBV5-6	.	.	CASSLDRSLYEQYF	TGTGCCAGCAGCTTGGACCGTTCTCTCTACGAGCAGTACTTC